This T cell receptor (beta chain) was documented in a study of cytomegalovirus exposure and HLA in healthy donors. The CDR3 sequence is 15 residues long. Germline assignment: CDR1 MDHEN and CDR2 SYDVKM. Trimming cost V 6 bases and J 1 base; bases outside gene matches: 6. Findings of the study overall: Presence/absence analyses assumed roughly uniform sequencing depth across donors.

The PCR used 60 Vbeta and 13 Jbeta primers. Generated by immunoSEQ multiplex PCR, the TCRdb table keeps only in-frame clones and is missing some. The table has 85,000 to 100,000 clones, roughly 80% seen once. Of note for this clone: Its antigen is as yet unknown.

The sample taken for sequencing was PBMCs. The genes are TRBV28 and TRBJ2-7, with 10 bases aligning to TRBD2. The receptor's source is a girl aged 2 to 10 in good health and CMV-seropositive. The CDR3 spells CASRVAGGVSYEQYF. The CDR3 DNA reads as TGTGCCAGCAGAGTAGCGGGAGGCGTATCCTACGAGCAGTACTTC.